This passage covers 21 T cell receptor beta chains from one sample sequenced in a study of cytomegalovirus exposure and HLA in healthy donors (dated by TCRdb to the late 2010s). Library method: the immunoSEQ multiplex PCR assay. A mixture of 60 forward primers for TCR Vbeta segments and 13 reverse primers for TCR Jbeta segments was used in the multiplex PCR. The table comes from immuneACCESS by way of TCRdb, which keeps in-frame sequences with V and J called. Part of the clones is missing from these tables; in studies checked, under half for an unresolved V gene and the rest for unknown reasons. The sample records about 54,000 clones, around 82% of which are singletons. The biggest ten clones account for 1.4% of the sample. Specimen: PBMCs. Receptor source: a female donor in good health and CMV-seronegative.

This chain joins TRBV21-1 and TRBJ2-3; the tabulated D call, TRBD2, remains unverified against the DNA. TRBV21-1 is listed as a pseudogene. The CDR3 sequence is 12 residues long. CDR3 amino acids: CASRAGTDTQYF. CDR3 bases: TGTGCCAGCAGGGCGGGCACAGATACGCAGTATTTT.

This sequence joins TRBV25-1 and TRBJ2-7, with a possible D match to TRBD1 (5 bases). Germline V gives CDR1 MGHDK, CDR2 SYGVNS. The germline V and J ends were trimmed by 1 base and 2 bases, with 18 bases remaining between them. This CDR3 is built from 17 residues. CDR3 sequence reads: CASSELGVQGVPYEQYF. The DNA of the CDR3 is TGTGCCAGCAGTGAATTGGGCGTCCAGGGCGTCCCCTACGAGCAGTACTTC.

This clone has only a few counts. The chain joins TRBV7-3 to TRBJ2-1, with no clear D. V lost 0 bases and J 7 bases, leaving 7 bases between the germline ends. CDR3 size: 13 residues. Germline values: CDR1 SGHTA, CDR2 FQGTGA. CDR3 region: CASSLTEHNEQFF. In nucleotides, the CDR3 is TGTGCCAGCAGCTTAACGGAGCATAATGAGCAGTTCTTC.

V gene TRBV19 combines with J gene TRBJ2-1; 8 bases map to TRBD1. V lost 10 bases to trimming and J lost 0 bases; unmatched junction nucleotides: 5. The CDR3 consists of 14 residues. CDR1 LNHDA and CDR2 SQIVND come from the germline V gene (reference sequence). The CDR3 protein is CATRGQGSYNEQFF. In DNA form, the CDR3 reads TGTGCCACCAGGGGGCAAGGCTCCTACAATGAGCAGTTCTTC. The full variable domain, its missing parts supplied by reference TRBV19 and TRBJ2-1, is DGGITQSPKYLFRKEGQNVTLSCEQNLNHDAMYWYRQDPGQGLRLIYYSQIVNDFQKGDIAEGYSVSREKKESFPLTVTSAQKNPTAFYLCATRGQGSYNEQFFGPGTRLTVL.

The chain employs TRBV6-6 and TRBJ1-2; tentative D call: TRBD1 (6 bases). V lost 10 bases and J 0 bases, leaving 12 bases between the germline ends. The CDR3 runs to 13 residues. Germline V lookup: CDR1 MNHNY, CDR2 SVGAGI (reference sequence). This CDR3 is CATRQDSNYGYTF. The CDR3 DNA is TGTGCCACTCGACAGGACTCTAACTATGGCTACACCTTC.

This clone was observed a handful of times. J is TRBJ2-1 and V is TRBV6-4; 9 nucleotides line up with TRBD2. Germline trimming cut 3 bases from V and 0 bases from J; bases unmatched to any gene: 0. CDR1 MRHNA and CDR2 SNTAGT come from the germline V gene. This CDR3 has 15 amino acids. CDR3 sequence: CASSERGGSYNEQFF. The CDR3, as DNA: TGTGCCAGCAGTGAGCGGGGGGGCTCCTACAATGAGCAGTTCTTC.

The J gene is TRBJ1-2, the V gene TRBV5-1; D possibly corresponds to TRBD1 (5 bases). The CDR3 covers 15 residues. Trimming left V 4 bases short and J 5 bases short, with 18 bases between. Germline lookup yields CDR1 SGHRS and CDR2 YFSETQ. Here the CDR3 reads CASSAQAGTAYGYTF. The CDR3 DNA sequence: TGCGCCAGCAGCGCCCAAGCCGGGACTGCTTATGGCTACACCTTC. Combining the CDR3 with reference TRBV5-1 and TRBJ1-2 gives the whole variable domain KAGVTQTPRYLIKTRGQQVTLSCSPISGHRSVSWYQQTPGQGLQFLFEYFSETQRNKGNFPGRFSGRQFSNSRSEMNVSTLELGDSALYLCASSAQAGTAYGYTFGSGTRLTVV.

This chain connects TRBV27 to TRBJ2-3, with D possibly matching TRBD2 (5 bases). Trimming stripped 5 bases from V and 3 bases from J, with 18 bases between. The length of the CDR3 is 16 residues. In germline, CDR1 is MNHEY, CDR2 SMNVEV (reference sequence). The CDR3 nucleotides are TGTGCCAGCAGTCTCGACCGGGCCCGAGGGACAGATACGCAGTATTTT. It specifies CASSLDRARGTDTQYF.

J is TRBJ2-7 and V is TRBV5-1; possible D gene TRBD1, 6 bases. This CDR3 has 15 amino acids. With 4 bases removed from V and 0 bases from J, the gap between germline ends came to 14 bases. Looked up from germline, CDR1 is SGHRS and CDR2 is YFSETQ. CDR3 amino acids: CASSHRDTVSYEQYF. The CDR3 region has the DNA TGCGCCAGCAGCCACCGGGACACCGTCTCCTACGAGCAGTACTTC.

The chain is built from TRBV2 and TRBJ1-5; D is unresolved. The CDR3 totals 14 residues. V lost 1 base to trimming and J lost 5 bases, with 9 bases between them. CDR1 is SNHLY and CDR2 is FYNNEI in the germline V gene. The CDR3 is CASSEVAAYQPQHF. The CDR3 DNA follows: TGTGCCAGCAGTGAAGTGGCCGCCTATCAGCCCCAGCATTTT.

This chain joins TRBV10-2 and TRBJ1-1; D is possibly TRBD1 (5 bases). The CDR3 length is 13 residues. Germline loops: CDR1 WSHSY, CDR2 SAAADI. Between the trimmed V and J ends, which lost 6 bases and 4 bases, there was a span of 12 bases. The CDR3 bases are TGCGCCAGCAGGAAGCCCGGGGGCACTGAAGCTTTCTTT. Protein product: CASRKPGGTEAFF.

This chain connects TRBV6-5 to TRBJ1-5; 8 bases match TRBD1. V trimming: 4 bases; J trimming: 7 bases; junction bases outside the gene matches: 9. CDR1 is MNHEY, CDR2 SVGAGI, per germline. The CDR3 totals 15 residues. In DNA form, the CDR3 reads TGTGCCAGCAGTTCCGACAGGGGATCCTGGCAGCCCCAGCATTTT. Protein product: CASSSDRGSWQPQHF.

A remark on this clone: The junction does not match germline at one end; this may be a read error. The V call is TRBV5-4, the J call TRBJ1-1; 7 nucleotides match TRBD1. The CDR3 loop spans 14 amino acids. Germline V CDR1 and CDR2: SGHNT, YYREEE (reference sequence). The CDR3 is CASREGQANTEASF. DNA for the CDR3: TGTGCCAGCAGGGAAGGACAGGCAAACACTGAAGCTTCCTTT.

The chain has TRBV19 and TRBJ1-1; no firm D call. Germline loops: CDR1 LNHDA, CDR2 SQIVND (reference sequence). Trimming took 3 bases from V and 4 from J, leaving 12 bases between them. The CDR3 sequence is 14 residues long. Written as DNA, the CDR3 is TGTGCCAGTAGTATCCGTCGAAGAGGCACTGAAGCTTTCTTT. It encodes CASSIRRRGTEAFF.

The chain employs TRBV5-4 and TRBJ2-7, with TRBD1 matching over 8 bases. V shed 1 base and J 5 bases; nucleotides not matched to a gene: 11. The CDR3 contains 16 residues. Germline CDR1 and CDR2: SGHNT and YYREEE (reference sequence). DNA of the CDR3: TGTGCCAGCAGCTTGTTAGGCAGGGGGCGCCCCCACGAGCAGTACTTC. Translated, it gives CASSLLGRGRPHEQYF.

The chain has TRBV29-1 and TRBJ2-7; tentatively, D is TRBD1 (6 bases). Germline lookup yields CDR1 SQVTM and CDR2 ANQGSEA. The ends were cut back, 4 bases at V and 1 base at J, with 14 bases in the middle. This CDR3 contains 14 residues. As DNA, the CDR3 is TGCAGCGTTGTAAAGGCAGGGGCGTCCTACGAGCAGTACTTC. As protein: CSVVKAGASYEQYF.

The chain uses TRBV6-5 and TRBJ1-2; D is perhaps TRBD1 (5 bases). There are 12 residues in the CDR3. Germline lookup yields CDR1 MNHEY and CDR2 SVGAGI. V lost 5 bases, J lost 10 bases, and 14 bases lay in between. CDR3: CASSPPGQFYTF. CDR3 sequence (DNA): TGTGCCAGCAGTCCGCCAGGGCAGTTCTACACCTTC.

This rearrangement joins TRBV2 to TRBJ2-3; D is uncertain. The length of the CDR3 is 15 residues. V gave up 6 bases and J gave up 1 base, with 14 bases separating them. CDR1 and CDR2 from the germline V gene are SNHLY and FYNNEI. CDR3 DNA: TGTGCCAGCAGACTGGCGGCGGTTCGCACAGATACGCAGTATTTT. It translates to CASRLAAVRTDTQYF.

The genes are TRBV9 and TRBJ1-3, with D perhaps TRBD1 (5 bases). The germline gives CDR1 SGDLS, CDR2 YYNGEE. The V end was cut by 0 bases, the J end by 2 bases, with 9 bases between. This CDR3 comprises 15 residues. The DNA for the CDR3 is TGTGCCAGCAGCGTAGTAGGAGGGGCTGGAAACACCATATATTTT. This encodes CASSVVGGAGNTIYF.

The DNA of the CDR3 is TGCGCCAGCAGCTATCCGAGGGGGCTGAACAATGAGCAGTTCTTC. This translates into CASSYPRGLNNEQFF. The V call is TRBV5-1, the J call TRBJ2-1; 7 positions agree with TRBD1. V shed 3 bases and J 5 bases; nucleotides not matched to a gene: 8. Germline CDR1 SGHRS, CDR2 YFSETQ. This CDR3 contains 15 residues.

The chain couples TRBV9 to TRBJ2-5; possibly TRBD2 for D (6 bases). Germline CDR1 and CDR2: SGDLS and YYNGEE. The CDR3 has 15 residues. Trimming removed 0 bases from V and 3 bases from J, with 12 bases in between. CDR3 protein: CASSVEITGEETQYF. Here the CDR3 DNA reads TGTGCCAGCAGCGTAGAAATCACGGGGGAAGAGACCCAGTACTTC.